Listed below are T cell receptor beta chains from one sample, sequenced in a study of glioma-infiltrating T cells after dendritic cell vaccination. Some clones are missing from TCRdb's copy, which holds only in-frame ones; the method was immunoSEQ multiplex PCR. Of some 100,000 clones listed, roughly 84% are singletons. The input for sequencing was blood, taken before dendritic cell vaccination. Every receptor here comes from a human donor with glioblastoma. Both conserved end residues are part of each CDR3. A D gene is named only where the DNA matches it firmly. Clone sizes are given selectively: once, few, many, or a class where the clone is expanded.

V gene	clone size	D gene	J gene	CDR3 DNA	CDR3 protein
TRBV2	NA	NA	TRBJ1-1	TGTGCCAGCAGTGAAGCAGGGACACCTATGAACACTGAAGCTTTCTTT	CASSEAGTPMNTEAFF
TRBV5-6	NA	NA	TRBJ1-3	TGTGCCAGCAGCTTTTTTTTTGTCCCATCAGCAGGCTCTGGAAACACCATATATTTT	CASSFFFVPSAGSGNTIYF
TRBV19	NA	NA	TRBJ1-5	TGTGCCAGTAGTATAGAGGTCGGGGCCCAGCATTTT	CASSIEVGAQHF
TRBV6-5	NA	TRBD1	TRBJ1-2	TGTGCCAGCAGTCGACAGGGGTATGGCTACACCTTC	CASSRQGYGYTF
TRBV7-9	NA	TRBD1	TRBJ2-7	TGTGCCAGCAGATCGGACAGGGCGACCTCCGAGCAGTACTTC	CASRSDRATSEQYF
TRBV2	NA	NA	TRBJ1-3	TGTGCCAGCGGGGGGACCTCTGGAAACACCATATATTTT	CASGGTSGNTIYF
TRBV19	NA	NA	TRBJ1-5	TGTGCCAGTAGTGTACGCAATAGGGGGAATAGCAATCAGCCCCAGCATTTT	CASSVRNRGNSNQPQHF
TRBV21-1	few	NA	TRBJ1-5	TGTGCCAGCAGCCCGGGGAGGAGGGGCCGCAATCAGCCCCAGCATTTT	CASSPGRRGRNQPQHF
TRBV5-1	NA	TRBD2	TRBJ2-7	TGCGCCAGCAGCTTGGAGTCTAGCGGGAGCTACGAGCAGTACTTC	CASSLESSGSYEQYF
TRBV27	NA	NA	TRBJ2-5	TGTGCCAGCAGTAACACGGGATCTGGAGAGACCCAGTACTTC	CASSNTGSGETQYF
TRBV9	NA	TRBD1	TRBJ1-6	TGTGCCAGCAGCGCTGGCTCATGGGACAGCAAAAATTCACCCCTCCACTTT	CASSAGSWDSKNSPLHF
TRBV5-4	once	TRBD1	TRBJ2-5	TGTGCCAGCAATTTAGGGGGTCCGGGACAGGGGGAGACCCAGTACTTC	CASNLGGPGQGETQYF
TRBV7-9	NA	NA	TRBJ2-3	TGTGCCAGCAGCCCGAAAATAAGACTCACAGATACGCAGTATTTT	CASSPKIRLTDTQYF
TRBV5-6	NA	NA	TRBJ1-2	TGTGCCAGCAGCTTCCCGACAGTAAACTATGGCTACACCTTC	CASSFPTVNYGYTF
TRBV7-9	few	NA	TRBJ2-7	TGTGCCAGCAGCCCCCAACAGGGCTTAACGCAGCAGTACTTC	CASSPQQGLTQQYF
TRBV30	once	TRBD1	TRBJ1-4	TGTGCCTGGGACAGGGTCGGGGAACTGTTTTTT	CAWDRVGELFF
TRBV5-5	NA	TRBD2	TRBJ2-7	TGTGCCAGCAGCTTCTCGGGACTAGCGGGTTACGAGCAGTACTTC	CASSFSGLAGYEQYF
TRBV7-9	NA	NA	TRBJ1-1	TGTGCCAGCAGCTTAAGGTCCGGGACTAGAGCTTTCTTT	CASSLRSGTRAFF
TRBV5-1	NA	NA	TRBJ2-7	TGCGCCAGCAGCTTAGATCGGGCAGGGTGGGAGCAGTACTTC	CASSLDRAGWEQYF
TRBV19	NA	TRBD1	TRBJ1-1	TGTGCCAGTAGGACCGGGACAGGGATGAACACTGAAGCTTTCTTT	CASRTGTGMNTEAFF
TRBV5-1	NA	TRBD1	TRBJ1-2	TGCGCCAGCAGCTTGGAGGGGGCGCGGTTGAATGGCTACACCTTC	CASSLEGARLNGYTF
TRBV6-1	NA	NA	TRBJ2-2	TGTGCCAGCAGTGAACGACAGCCGGCGAACACCGGGGAGCTGTTTTTT	CASSERQPANTGELFF